These 27 T cell receptor beta chains came from one sample sequenced in a study of blood T cell repertoires in COVID-19. Method: immunoSEQ multiplex PCR; TCRdb's copy keeps in-frame clones and lacks some. Here the sample spans just over 300,000 clones, approximately 89% being singletons. Sequencing input: PBMCs or T cells enriched from blood (not recorded which). These receptors came from a woman between 40 and 50 years old who had recovered from COVID-19.

This chain connects TRBV5-1 to TRBJ2-5, with 9 positions matching TRBD1. Germline assignment: CDR1 SGHRS and CDR2 YFSETQ. V lost 4 bases, J lost 5 bases, and 9 bases stayed unmatched. This CDR3 comprises 15 residues. The CDR3 loop reads CASSPTGGAPETQYF. CDR3 bases: TGCGCCAGCAGCCCAACAGGGGGCGCTCCGGAGACCCAGTACTTC.

As to this clone: This sample includes further DNA sequences coding for the same CDR3. The chain links TRBV28 to TRBJ1-2; tentative D call: TRBD1 (5 bases). Germline loops: CDR1 MDHEN, CDR2 SYDVKM. Trimming removed 6 bases from V and 5 bases from J, with 16 bases in between. The CDR3 is 14 amino acids. DNA for the CDR3: TGTGCCAGCAGCCTTTCATCAGGGTATTATGGCTACACCTTC. It specifies CASSLSSGYYGYTF.

The chain has TRBV30 and TRBJ1-6; D is ambiguous. The CDR3 runs to 11 residues. Trimming took 2 bases from V and 7 from J, leaving 3 bases between them. Germline V gene data show CDR1 as GTSNPN and CDR2 as SVGIG (reference sequence). The CDR3 reads CAWSLNSPLHF. DNA of the CDR3: TGTGCCTGGAGTCTCAATTCACCCCTCCACTTT.

To note about this clone: This sample also contains other DNA sequences that code for the same CDR3. The rearrangement links TRBV5-1 to TRBJ1-1; possible D gene TRBD1, 5 bases. V dropped 4 bases and J dropped 5 bases, with 9 bases sitting between them. The CDR3 covers 12 residues. Germline CDR1 is SGHRS and CDR2 is YFSETQ. The CDR3: CASSVGETEAFF. Here the CDR3 DNA reads TGCGCCAGCAGCGTAGGGGAAACTGAAGCTTTCTTT.

The rearrangement links TRBV27 to TRBJ2-3; TRBD1 aligns across 7 bases. Germline values: CDR1 MNHEY, CDR2 SMNVEV (reference sequence). The junction had 8 bases not matched to a gene; V was cut back by 3 bases and J by 2 bases. This CDR3 is 16 amino acids long. CDR3 residues: CASSFAQGSYTDTQYF. The CDR3 DNA is TGTGCCAGCAGTTTTGCACAGGGGTCATACACAGATACGCAGTATTTT.

The genes are TRBV4-3 and TRBJ2-1, with TRBD2 matching over 10 bases. The trim removed 1 base at V and 4 bases at J, leaving 13 bases unmatched. The CDR3 spans 19 residues. Germline V CDR1 and CDR2: LGHNA, YSLEER. The CDR3 region is CASSQGPFLAGGGYNEQFF. The CDR3 DNA follows: TGCGCCAGCAGCCAAGGCCCCTTCTTAGCGGGGGGCGGATACAATGAGCAGTTCTTC.

In this sample, this clone turned up a few times. The chain joins TRBV28 to TRBJ1-1; possible D gene TRBD1, 6 bases. The ends were cut back, 7 bases at V and 5 bases at J, with 23 bases in the middle. The CDR3 has 16 amino acids. CDR1 and CDR2 (germline): MDHEN, SYDVKM. As DNA, the CDR3 is TGTGCCAGCACCCCGGGGGGCAGGGGTATAGGAACTGAAGCTTTCTTT. Encoded protein: CASTPGGRGIGTEAFF.

The CDR3 protein is CASSVGQGVSYEQYF. The CDR3 coding sequence is TGTGCCAGCAGCGTAGGACAGGGGGTCTCCTACGAGCAGTACTTC. The chain has TRBV9 and TRBJ2-7, with 9 bases that match TRBD1. CDR1 SGDLS and CDR2 YYNGEE come from the germline V gene. This CDR3 has 15 amino acids. V was clipped by 0 bases and J by 0 bases; unmatched bases: 1.

The chain combines TRBV2 with TRBJ1-5; D possibly corresponds to TRBD1 (6 bases). Germline loops: CDR1 SNHLY, CDR2 FYNNEI. Trimming removed 8 bases from V and 4 bases from J, with 15 bases in between. The CDR3 consists of 14 residues. CDR3 bases: TGTGCCAGCGAGGGGGGGAGAGGGAATCAGCCCCAGCATTTT. This translates into CASEGGRGNQPQHF.

This clone has a single count. V is TRBV28 and J is TRBJ2-6, with 10 nucleotides matching TRBD1. The V gene end was trimmed by 6 bases and the J gene end by 0 bases; junction bases not matched to a gene: 5. Germline lookup yields CDR1 MDHEN and CDR2 SYDVKM. CDR3 length: 17 amino acids. CDR3 protein: CASRWDRGSSGANVLTF. The CDR3 DNA reads as TGTGCCAGCAGATGGGACAGGGGCTCCTCTGGGGCCAACGTCCTGACTTTC.

The V gene is TRBV7-3, the J gene TRBJ2-1; TRBD2 aligns across 13 bases. Germline CDR1 reads SGHTA; CDR2 reads FQGTGA. The CDR3 runs 16 residues. J gave up 7 bases and V 1 base, and 4 bases lay outside the gene matches. The CDR3 region has the DNA TGTGCCAGCAGCTTAATGCGGACTAGCGGGGGAAATGAGCAGTTCTTC. Its protein product is CASSLMRTSGGNEQFF.

This clone appeared once. The chain uses TRBV2 and TRBJ2-7; the match to TRBD2 covers 8 bases. Germline loops: CDR1 SNHLY, CDR2 FYNNEI. After removal of 10 bases from V and 2 bases from J, the junction contained 10 bases not matched to a gene. The length of the CDR3 is 14 residues. CDR3 bases: TGTGCCATCACGGGGGGGGGAGCCGCCTACGAGCAGTACTTC. It is translated as CAITGGGAAYEQYF.

The rearrangement joins TRBV27 to TRBJ2-7; D possibly corresponds to TRBD2 (5 bases). V lost 3 bases and J 3 bases, leaving 9 bases between the germline ends. There are 13 residues in the CDR3. Germline V CDR1 and CDR2: MNHEY, SMNVEV (reference sequence). CDR3 sequence (DNA): TGTGCCAGCAGTTTTGGCGGGTTCTACGAGCAGTACTTC. It specifies CASSFGGFYEQYF.

The chain recombines TRBV5-4 with TRBJ1-1; D unresolved. The CDR3 runs 13 residues. CDR1 and CDR2 (germline): SGHNT, YYREEE (reference sequence). Trimming took off 3 bases at V and 7 bases at J, with 13 bases between the two ends. CDR3 sequence (DNA): TGTGCCAGCAGCTCCTCAATCCACAGTGAAGCTTTCTTT. Amino acid sequence: CASSSSIHSEAFF. Filled out from reference TRBV5-4 and TRBJ1-1, the complete variable domain reads ETGVTQSPTHLIKTRGQQVTLRCSSQSGHNTVSWYQQALGQGPQFIFQYYREEENGRGNFPPRFSGLQFPNYSSELNVNALELDDSALYLCASSSSIHSEAFFGQGTRLTVV.

The V and J genes are TRBV2 and TRBJ1-3; D is undetermined. Trimming cost V 7 bases and J 1 base, with 8 bases left between them. This CDR3 contains 13 residues. Per the germline V gene, CDR1 is SNHLY and CDR2 is FYNNEI. Here the CDR3 reads CASTYVSGNTIYF. As DNA, the CDR3 is TGTGCCAGCACCTATGTTTCTGGAAACACCATATATTTT.

V and J are TRBV12-3 or TRBV12-4 and TRBJ2-1, with D possibly being TRBD1 (5 bases). Deletions cut 1 base from V and 7 bases from J, with 8 bases between. CDR3 length: 13 amino acids. The CDR3 here is CASSLGRVNEQFF. The CDR3 region has the DNA TGTGCCAGCAGTTTAGGCAGGGTAAATGAGCAGTTCTTC.

CDR3 DNA sequence: TGTGCCAGCAGTCGGGGGGTGGGGGATGGCTACACCTTC. Its translation is CASSRGVGDGYTF. The rearrangement links TRBV12-3 or TRBV12-4 to TRBJ1-2; weak D call: TRBD1 (5 bases). Deletions cut 5 bases from V and 6 bases from J, with 13 bases between. The CDR3 totals 13 residues.

The rearrangement links TRBV4-1 to TRBJ1-1, with 8 bases matching TRBD1. Germline lookup yields CDR1 MGHRA and CDR2 YSYEKL. The CDR3 is made up of 13 amino acids. Germline trimming cut 4 bases from V and 4 bases from J; bases unmatched to any gene: 2. The CDR3 region is CASSRTGGTEAFF. The DNA of the CDR3 is TGCGCCAGCAGCCGTACAGGGGGCACTGAAGCTTTCTTT.

The chain uses TRBV30 and TRBJ1-3; D is unresolved. Trimming stripped 0 bases from V and 2 bases from J, with 5 bases between. Germline V CDR1 and CDR2: GTSNPN, SVGIG (reference sequence). The CDR3 is 13 residues long. This CDR3 reads CAWSVLAGNTIYF. DNA of the CDR3: TGTGCCTGGAGTGTGTTAGCTGGAAACACCATATATTTT.

The rearrangement uses TRBV3-1 (or the pseudogene TRBV3-2) and TRBJ1-6; TRBD1 is a possible D gene (6 bases). The CDR3 is made up of 14 amino acids. Germline V gene lookup returns CDR1 LGHDT and CDR2 YNNKEL (reference sequence). V gave up 7 bases and J gave up 5 bases, with 12 bases separating them. The CDR3 DNA sequence: TGTGCCAGCAAAGGGACAAAAAATAATTCACCCCTCCACTTT. As protein: CASKGTKNNSPLHF.

The chain uses TRBV6-2 or TRBV6-3 and TRBJ1-5; D perhaps matches TRBD1 (6 bases). The V end lost 6 bases, the J end lost 6 bases, and 12 bases lay between the germline ends. The CDR3 is made up of 13 amino acids. From germline, CDR1 is MNHEY and CDR2 SVGEGT. The CDR3 region has the DNA TGTGCCAGCAGCGCACAGGGAACTCAGCCCCAGCATTTT. Translated: CASSAQGTQPQHF.

The chain couples TRBV5-4 to TRBJ1-2; 10 positions match TRBD1. V lost 4 bases, J lost 5 bases, and 5 bases stayed unmatched. The CDR3 length is 14 residues. Germline V gene data show CDR1 as SGHNT and CDR2 as YYREEE (reference sequence). CDR3: CASSETGQGYGYTF. The CDR3 coding sequence is TGTGCCAGCAGCGAAACGGGACAGGGGTATGGCTACACCTTC.

V usage is TRBV19 and J usage is TRBJ1-3, with 9 nucleotides matching TRBD1. Trimming removed 6 bases from V and 1 base from J; junction bases left unmatched: 10. Germline assignment: CDR1 LNHDA and CDR2 SQIVND (reference sequence). There are 17 residues in the CDR3. Here the CDR3 reads CASRLQGAPQSGNTIYF. The CDR3 DNA sequence: TGTGCCAGTAGGTTACAGGGGGCTCCCCAATCTGGAAACACCATATATTTT.

The genes are TRBV3-1 (or the pseudogene TRBV3-2) and TRBJ1-1, with D possibly being TRBD1 (6 bases). CDR3 length: 14 residues. Germline V gives CDR1 LGHDT, CDR2 YNNKEL (reference sequence). The V gene lost 4 bases and the J gene lost 0 bases, with 9 bases spanning the gap. The CDR3 region has the DNA TGTGCCAGCAGCCTTGGACAGATGAACACTGAAGCTTTCTTT. Translating gives CASSLGQMNTEAFF.

The table lists this clone with a count of one. This rearrangement joins TRBV10-2 to TRBJ2-2, with TRBD2 matching over 10 bases. The V and J ends lost 1 base and 5 bases, in that order; junction bases with no gene match: 10. The germline CDR1 and CDR2 sequences are WSHSY and SAAADI. This CDR3 is built from 18 residues. The CDR3 protein is CASSEWGLARRGTGELFF. As DNA, the CDR3 is TGCGCCAGCAGTGAGTGGGGACTAGCGAGAAGAGGTACCGGGGAGCTGTTTTTT.

The V and J genes are TRBV24-1 and TRBJ2-1, with D unclear. The CDR3 loop spans 13 amino acids. Trimming took off 4 bases at V and 7 bases at J, with 10 bases between the two ends. Germline CDR1 and CDR2: KGHDR and SFDVKD. CDR3 amino acids: CATSENYSNEQFF. The CDR3 coding sequence is TGTGCCACCAGTGAAAACTACTCAAATGAGCAGTTCTTC.

CDR3 sequence reads: CASSDREQPQHF. The CDR3 DNA reads TGTGCCAGCAGCGATCGGGAACAGCCCCAGCATTTT. V usage is TRBV9 and J usage is TRBJ1-5, with no clear D. CDR1 is SGDLS, CDR2 YYNGEE, per germline. Between the trimmed V and J ends, which lost 3 bases and 7 bases, there was a span of 8 bases. CDR3 size: 12 residues. The whole variable domain, filled in from reference TRBV9 and TRBJ1-5, reads DSGVTQTPKHLITATGQRVTLRCSPRSGDLSVYWYQQSLDQGLQFLIQYYNGEERAKGNILERFSAQQFPDLHSELNLSSLELGDSALYFCASSDREQPQHFGDGTRLSIL.